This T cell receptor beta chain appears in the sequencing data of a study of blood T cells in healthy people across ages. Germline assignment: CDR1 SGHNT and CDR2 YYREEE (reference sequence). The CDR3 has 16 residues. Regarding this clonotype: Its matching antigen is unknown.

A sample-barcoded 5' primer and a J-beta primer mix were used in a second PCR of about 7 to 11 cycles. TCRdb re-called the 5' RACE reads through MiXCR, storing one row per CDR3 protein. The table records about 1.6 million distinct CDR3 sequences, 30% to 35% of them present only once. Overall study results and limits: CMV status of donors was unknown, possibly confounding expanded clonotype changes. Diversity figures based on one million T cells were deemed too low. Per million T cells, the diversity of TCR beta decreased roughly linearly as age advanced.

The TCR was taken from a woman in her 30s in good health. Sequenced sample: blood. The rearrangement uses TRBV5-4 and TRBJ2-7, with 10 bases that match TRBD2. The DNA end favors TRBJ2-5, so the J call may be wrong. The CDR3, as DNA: TGTGCCAGCAGCCTTAGCGGGAGGCCACCAAGAGAGACCCAGTACTTC. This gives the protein CASSLSGRPPRETQYF.